This T cell receptor (beta chain) was found in a study of T-cell memory formation after mild COVID-19 (dated by TCRdb to about 2021). About the investigation overall: TCR sequence clusters from the two donors were found to be largely donor specific. In a couple of donors, T-cell clones that expanded and contracted after mild COVID-19 were followed by sequencing TCRalpha and TCRbeta repertoires longitudinally. Two young, previously healthy adult volunteers, one female and one male, were included in the cohort. Broad study findings and their caveats: Clones contracting from day 15 to 85 had balanced CD4/CD8 phenotypes, while a second wave expanding from day 15 to 37 was biased towards CD4+. The detection of some responding clones in pre-infection memory suggests that pre-existing cross-reactive memory T cells joined the SARS-CoV-2 response. Contracting CD4+ clones were located mainly in the CM and EM memory subsets, whereas CD8+ clones were found to be enriched in EMRA. The study covered only a couple of mild cases, and larger cohorts including severe cases with pre-infection samples were considered necessary. Whether the second-wave clones peaking on day 37 were SARS-CoV-2 specific was not confirmed.

The instrument given in TCRdb is Illumina NovaSeq 6000. TCRalpha and TCRbeta cDNA libraries were constructed by 5'RACE with constant-segment primers, with sample barcodes and unique molecular identifiers being introduced. RNA was extracted from every sample with Trizol reagent. Libraries were amplified in two PCR steps, with a second sample barcode and Illumina TruSeq adapters added in the second step. Sequencing of the libraries was done on an Illumina NovaSeq, producing 2 x 150 bp paired-end reads. Processing in the source paper ran as follows. Demultiplexing of reads and collapsing into UMI-guided consensus sequences were performed with migec v1.2.7. With mixcr v2.1.11, UMI consensuses were aligned to TRA and TRB V and J templates and assembled into clonotypes. Clonotypes were classified as expanded or contracted when called significant by both edgeR and NoisET, with noise models trained on biological replicates. For edgeR calls, the cutoffs were a false discovery rate-adjusted p below 0.01 and a log2 fold-change threshold of 1. As an exploratory analysis of dynamics, max-normalized trajectories of the 1000 most abundant clonotypes were examined with PCA combined with hierarchical clustering. Each responding clone was given a CD4 or CD8 phenotype based on the CD4+ and CD8+ repertoires, which had been sequenced separately. TCRdb reran the public reads through fastp at Q25 and MiXCR, keeping productive beta chains. A single entry per CDR3 protein holds the most common genes and DNA from its merged rows. For this entry, the V and J calls and clone size follow TCRdb and not the study's own pipeline. Counted in this sample were approximately 300,000 distinct CDR3 sequences; roughly 8.2% of them appeared once. The leading ten clones occupy 20% to 25% of the sample.

PBMCs were isolated by Ficoll-Paque density gradient centrifugation. This clonotype was seen at least ten times. Its antigen specificity is not known. No base-level quality is on record; no much larger clone is a single base apart. Sequences SGHRS (CDR1) and YFSETQ (CDR2) are obtained from the germline V gene. From the cysteine up to the phenylalanine, the CDR3 has a length of 15 residues. This entry keeps only the CDR3 DNA: 45 bases, framed from base 1. Deletion took 0 bases off V and 2 bases off J, with a span of 12 bases between the germline ends. The receptor was isolated from a man between 18 and 29 years old who had mild COVID-19 (a few samples of this study predate the infection). The sample titles of this study are shuffled in the database, so cell type and time point are left out; the donor was told from shared clones. The sequenced sample was PBMCs or a T cell subset sorted from them (not recorded which). The chain joins TRBV5-1 to TRBJ2-7; the D gene assignment is perhaps TRBD1 or TRBD2, with each matching 5 bases. The CDR3 amino acid sequence is: CASSLGGFNPYEQYF. The sequenced DNA is TGCGCCAGCAGCTTGGGGGGGTTTAATCCCTACGAGCAGTACTTC.